Sequencing of this T cell receptor (beta chain) was carried out in a study of blood T cell repertoires in COVID-19. The wider study: COVID-19 samples collected from the United States, Italy and Spain covered acute and convalescent phases. T cells, B-cell-depleted T cells, or PBMCs provided the cDNA or gDNA that served as material.

The germline gives CDR1 LGHDT, CDR2 YNNKEL (reference sequence). V gave up 3 bases and J gave up 7 bases; unmatched junction bases: 10. CDR3 length: 15 residues. Repertoires were generated with immunoSEQ multiplex PCR, while TCRdb's copy carries only in-frame clones and drops some. Seen here are some 96,000 clones, 75% to 90% observed once, and the top ten hold around 1.6%. This chain joins TRBV3-1 (or the pseudogene TRBV3-2) and TRBJ1-1; 8 bases are a match to TRBD1. This clonotype was sampled from an elderly man with acute or convalescent COVID-19. Sequenced sample: peripheral blood. CDR3 residues: CASSQADRGGGEAFF. DNA for the CDR3: TGTGCCAGCAGCCAGGCCGACAGGGGAGGGGGTGAAGCTTTCTTT.